The source of this T cell receptor beta chain is a study of shared clonotypes between healthy human individuals. General study findings and limits: Naive subsets generally exceeded memory subsets in estimated richness. Sequencing depth was expected to affect clonotype sharing among donors.

A word on this clone: As yet, its antigen is unknown.

The method was immunoSEQ multiplex PCR; TCRdb's version includes in-frame clones alone and lacks a portion of them. In the table there are 900,000 to 1,200,000 clones, approximately 80% of which are singletons. This sequence was found in a man between 18 and 29 years old in good health. Some clones in this sample may be carry-over from other donors' samples. The sequenced sample was memory CD4+ T cells from PBMCs. Documented subset: CD45RA-negative fraction.

CDR3 residues: CASSLGGEGVREAFF. CDR3 sequence (DNA): TGTGCCAGCAGCTTAGGGGGTGAGGGTGTGAGAGAAGCTTTCTTT. The chain joins TRBV7-9 to TRBJ1-1; D unclear. Germline V gives CDR1 SEHNR, CDR2 FQNEAQ (reference sequence). The ends were cut back, 1 base at V and 8 bases at J, with 17 bases in the middle. The CDR3 contains 15 residues.